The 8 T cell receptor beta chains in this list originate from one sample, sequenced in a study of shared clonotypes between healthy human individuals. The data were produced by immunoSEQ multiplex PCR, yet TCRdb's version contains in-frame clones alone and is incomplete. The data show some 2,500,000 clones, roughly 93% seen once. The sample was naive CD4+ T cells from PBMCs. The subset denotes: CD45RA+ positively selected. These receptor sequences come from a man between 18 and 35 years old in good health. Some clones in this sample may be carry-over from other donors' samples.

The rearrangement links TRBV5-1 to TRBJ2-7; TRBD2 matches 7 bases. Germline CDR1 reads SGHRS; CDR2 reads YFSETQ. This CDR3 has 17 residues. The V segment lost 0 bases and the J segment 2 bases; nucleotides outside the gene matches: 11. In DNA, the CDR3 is TGCGCCAGCAGCTTGGGTCCAGCGGGATTTTTCGCCTACGAGCAGTACTTC. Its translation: CASSLGPAGFFAYEQYF.

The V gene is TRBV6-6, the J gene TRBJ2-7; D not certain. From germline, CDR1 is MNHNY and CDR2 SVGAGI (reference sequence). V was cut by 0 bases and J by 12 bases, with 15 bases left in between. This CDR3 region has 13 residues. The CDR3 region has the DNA TGTGCCAGCAGTTACTCGATTTCCGCGAGCTGGTACTTC. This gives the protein CASSYSISASWYF.

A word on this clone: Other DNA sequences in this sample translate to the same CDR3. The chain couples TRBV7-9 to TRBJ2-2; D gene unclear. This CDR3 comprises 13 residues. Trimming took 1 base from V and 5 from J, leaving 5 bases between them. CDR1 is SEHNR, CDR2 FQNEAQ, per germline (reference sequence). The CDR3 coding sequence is TGTGCCAGCAGCTTAGAAGGAACCGGGGAGCTGTTTTTT. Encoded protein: CASSLEGTGELFF.

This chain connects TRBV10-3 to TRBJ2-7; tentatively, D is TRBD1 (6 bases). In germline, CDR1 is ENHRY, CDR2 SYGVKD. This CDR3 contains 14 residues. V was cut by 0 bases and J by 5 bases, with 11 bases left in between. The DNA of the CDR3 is TGTGCCATCAGTGAGTCCCAGGGGCACAACGAGCAGTACTTC. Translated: CAISESQGHNEQYF.

The CDR3 protein is CATSRQTGGTEAFF. As DNA, the CDR3 is TGTGCCACCAGCAGACAGACAGGGGGCACTGAAGCTTTCTTT. The chain combines TRBV15 with TRBJ1-1; 9 bases line up with TRBD1. The germline V gene has CDR1 LNHNV and CDR2 YYDKDF (reference sequence). The CDR3 extends over 14 amino acids. With 2 bases clipped from V and 4 bases from J, the junction kept 2 bases outside the gene matches.

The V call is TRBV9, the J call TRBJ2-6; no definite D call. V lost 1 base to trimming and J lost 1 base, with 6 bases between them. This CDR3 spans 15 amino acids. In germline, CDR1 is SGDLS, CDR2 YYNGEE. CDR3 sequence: CASSVPGSGANVLTF. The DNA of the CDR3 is TGTGCCAGCAGCGTACCCGGGTCTGGGGCCAACGTCCTGACTTTC.

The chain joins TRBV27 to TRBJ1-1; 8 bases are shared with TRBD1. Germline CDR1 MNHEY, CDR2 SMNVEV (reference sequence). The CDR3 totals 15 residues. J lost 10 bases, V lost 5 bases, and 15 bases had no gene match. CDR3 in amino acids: CASSVSGQGLRRAFF. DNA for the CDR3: TGTGCCAGCAGTGTTAGCGGACAGGGCTTACGAAGAGCTTTCTTT.

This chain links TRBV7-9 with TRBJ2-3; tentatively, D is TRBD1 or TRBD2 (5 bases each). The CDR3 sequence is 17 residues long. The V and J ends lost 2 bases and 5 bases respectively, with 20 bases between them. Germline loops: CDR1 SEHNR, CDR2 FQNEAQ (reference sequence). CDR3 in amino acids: CASSLRSTWGREDTQYF. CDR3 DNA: TGTGCCAGCAGCTTACGTTCTACCTGGGGGAGAGAAGATACGCAGTATTTT.